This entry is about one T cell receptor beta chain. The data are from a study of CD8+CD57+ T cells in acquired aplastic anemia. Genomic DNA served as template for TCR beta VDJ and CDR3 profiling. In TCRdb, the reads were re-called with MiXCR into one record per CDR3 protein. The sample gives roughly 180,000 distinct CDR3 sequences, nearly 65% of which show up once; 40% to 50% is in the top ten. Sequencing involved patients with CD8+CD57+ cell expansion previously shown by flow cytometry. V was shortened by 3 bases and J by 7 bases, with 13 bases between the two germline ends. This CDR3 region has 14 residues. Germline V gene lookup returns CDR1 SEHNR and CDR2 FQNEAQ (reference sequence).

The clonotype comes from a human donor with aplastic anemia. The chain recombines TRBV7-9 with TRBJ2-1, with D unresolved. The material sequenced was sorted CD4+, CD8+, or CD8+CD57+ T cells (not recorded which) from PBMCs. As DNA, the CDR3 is TGTGCCAGCAGCTTCGGCCCCGACCCAAATGAGCAGTTCTTC. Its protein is CASSFGPDPNEQFF.